The 23 T cell receptor beta chains below come from one sample, sequenced in a study of beta chain features in type 1 diabetes. Investigators reverse transcribed all isolated RNA, so they sequenced expressed TCRB transcripts. Using immunoSEQ multiplex PCR, the repertoire was profiled, and TCRdb retains in-frame clones only, with some absent. The sample has some 900,000 clones, about a sixth seen once. The sample was naive CD4+ T cells from blood. The receptors come from a woman between 18 and 30 years old in good health.

This clone was recorded a few times. The chain couples TRBV5-4 to TRBJ2-7; D is uncertain. Germline V lookup: CDR1 SGHNT, CDR2 YYREEE (reference sequence). Trimming shortened V by 4 bases and J by 3 bases, and 14 bases separated the two germline ends. CDR3 length equals 14 residues. The CDR3 spells CASSPKGNSYEQYF. The DNA of the CDR3 is TGTGCCAGCAGCCCAAAAGGTAACAGCTACGAGCAGTACTTC.

This clone has only a few counts. The V call is TRBV5-4, the J call TRBJ1-1; D not certain. The CDR3 is 15 residues long. The germline CDR1 and CDR2 sequences are SGHNT and YYREEE (reference sequence). Trimming cost V 0 bases and J 1 base, with 10 bases left between them. This CDR3 is CASSLAGARNTEAFF. DNA of the CDR3: TGTGCCAGCAGCTTGGCCGGTGCCCGGAACACTGAAGCTTTCTTT.

This clone came up a few times. The rearrangement joins TRBV9 to TRBJ2-3, with TRBD2 matching over 14 bases. CDR3 length: 15 residues. Germline V gene sequence: CDR1 SGDLS, CDR2 YYNGEE. V lost 2 bases to trimming and J lost 5 bases; unmatched junction nucleotides: 1. CDR3 loop: CASSVTSGRVDTQYF. The CDR3 nucleotides read TGTGCCAGCAGCGTGACTAGCGGGAGGGTAGATACGCAGTATTTT.

This rearrangement joins TRBV6-6 to TRBJ1-4, with 7 bases lining up with TRBD1. The CDR3 runs 16 residues. J gave up 0 bases and V 5 bases, and 6 bases lay outside the gene matches. In germline, CDR1 is MNHNY, CDR2 SVGAGI (reference sequence). This CDR3 is CASSIRQGSTNEKLFF. For the CDR3, the DNA is TGTGCCAGCAGTATCAGACAGGGTTCAACTAATGAAAAACTGTTTTTT.

This chain joins TRBV5-1 and TRBJ2-1, with D unresolved. The V gene lost 2 bases and the J gene lost 1 base, with 7 bases spanning the gap. Germline lookup yields CDR1 SGHRS and CDR2 YFSETQ. CDR3 size: 14 residues. The CDR3 DNA sequence: TGCGCCAGCAGCTTTAGGGTATCCTACAATGAGCAGTTCTTC. This encodes CASSFRVSYNEQFF.

The chain combines TRBV5-1 with TRBJ2-3; the match to TRBD2 covers 13 bases. Trimming cost V 4 bases and J 4 bases; bases outside gene matches: 6. This CDR3 contains 16 residues. Germline V lookup: CDR1 SGHRS, CDR2 YFSETQ. The CDR3 sequence: CASSPRTSGSPDTQYF. The CDR3 DNA sequence: TGCGCCAGCAGCCCTAGGACTAGCGGGAGCCCAGATACGCAGTATTTT.

This clone was seen a few times. The chain couples TRBV25-1 to TRBJ1-4; TRBD1 might be the D (5 bases). Between the trimmed V and J ends, which lost 5 bases and 4 bases, there was a span of 11 bases. Germline values: CDR1 MGHDK, CDR2 SYGVNS. The CDR3 extends over 14 amino acids. CDR3 nucleotides: TGTGCCAGCAGTCTACCAGGGAGTAATGAAAAACTGTTTTTT. Residues: CASSLPGSNEKLFF.

The V and J genes are TRBV10-3 and TRBJ2-7; D ambiguous. Trimming removed 8 bases from V and 2 bases from J, with 7 bases in between. CDR1 is ENHRY and CDR2 is SYGVKD in the germline V gene. The CDR3 is 11 residues long. The CDR3 region has the DNA TGTGCCATCGGGCTCACCTACGAGCAGTACTTC. Encoded protein: CAIGLTYEQYF.

This clone appeared once. The chain combines TRBV11-1 with TRBJ2-3; 8 bases align to TRBD2. V lost 6 bases, J lost 3 bases, and 8 bases stayed unmatched. CDR1 and CDR2 (germline): SGHAT, FQDESV (reference sequence). The CDR3 is made up of 15 amino acids. The CDR3 coding sequence is TGTGCCAGCAGAAGGTCCTTAGCGGGGACAGATACGCAGTATTTT. It specifies CASRRSLAGTDTQYF.

The V gene is TRBV28, the J gene TRBJ2-7; either TRBD1 or TRBD2 may supply D (5 bases each). The CDR3 spans 14 residues. The V gene's germline CDR1 is MDHEN and CDR2 SYDVKM. V gave up 6 bases and J gave up 4 bases, with 16 bases separating them. DNA of the CDR3: TGTGCCAGCAGGGAAGGGACCCCCCTATACGAGCAGTACTTC. Translation: CASREGTPLYEQYF.

V is TRBV7-9 and J is TRBJ2-7, with D unresolved. The CDR3 is 13 residues long. Germline loops: CDR1 SEHNR, CDR2 FQNEAQ (reference sequence). V was trimmed by 2 bases and J by 3 bases, leaving 8 bases between them. The CDR3 bases are TGTGCCAGCAGCTTATTGGCAGGCTACGAGCAGTACTTC. Amino acid sequence: CASSLLAGYEQYF. Using reference TRBV7-9 and TRBJ2-7 for the parts outside the CDR3, the full variable domain is DTGVSQNPRHKITKRGQNVTFRCDPISEHNRLYWYRQTLGQGPEFLTYFQNEAQLEKSRLLSDRFSAERPKGSFSTLEIQRTEQGDSAMYLCASSLLAGYEQYFGPGTRLTVT.

V is TRBV6-5 and J is TRBJ2-7; D unresolved. This CDR3 is 14 amino acids long. CDR1 and CDR2 (germline): MNHEY, SVGAGI. Trimming pared 6 bases from V and 1 base from J, leaving 13 bases between. The CDR3 loop reads CASSALAKSYEQYF. The CDR3 bases are TGTGCCAGCAGCGCGCTGGCGAAATCCTACGAGCAGTACTTC.

This clone has only a few counts. The J gene is TRBJ2-7, the V gene TRBV14; maybe TRBD1 (6 bases). The germline CDR1 and CDR2 sequences are SGHDN and FVKESK. V gave up 4 bases and J gave up 0 bases, with 7 bases separating them. The CDR3 consists of 13 residues. The CDR3 coding sequence is TGTGCCAGCAGCCCAGGGGTCTCCTACGAGCAGTACTTC. Translated, it gives CASSPGVSYEQYF.

About this clone: A read error may explain this, as a much larger clone is one base away. J is TRBJ2-2 and V is TRBV9; D is unresolved. The germline V gene has CDR1 SGDLS and CDR2 YYNGEE. Trimming shortened V by 0 bases and J by 6 bases, and 0 bases separated the two germline ends. This CDR3 comprises 11 residues. Here the CDR3 reads CASSVAGELFF. In nucleotides, the CDR3 is TGTGCCAGCAGCGTAGCCGGGGAGCTGTTTTTT.

The gene calls are TRBV18 and TRBJ2-2; D is uncertain. Trimming removed 2 bases from V and 3 bases from J, with 10 bases in between. The CDR3 has 15 residues. Looked up from germline, CDR1 is KGHSH and CDR2 is LQKENI. The CDR3 region has the DNA TGTGCCAGCTCACCAAGGGTTTACCACACCGGGGAGCTGTTTTTT. Translated, it gives CASSPRVYHTGELFF.

J is TRBJ2-1 and V is TRBV4-1; maybe TRBD1 (5 bases). Trimming removed 4 bases at V and 10 bases at J, with 11 bases between. The CDR3 has 12 amino acids. Germline V gene data show CDR1 as MGHRA and CDR2 as YSYEKL. For the CDR3, the DNA is TGCGCCAGCAGCCGCGTTGGGGCCGAGCAGTTCTTC. It is translated as CASSRVGAEQFF.

This chain uses TRBV9 with TRBJ2-3, with 9 bases matching TRBD2. Germline V lookup: CDR1 SGDLS, CDR2 YYNGEE. The CDR3 totals 19 residues. Trimming took 3 bases from V and 2 from J; bases not matched to a gene: 16. The CDR3 here is CASSGGGREGPDYTDTQYF. Here the CDR3 DNA reads TGTGCCAGCAGCGGCGGAGGGCGGGAGGGCCCGGATTACACAGATACGCAGTATTTT.

The CDR3 loop reads CASSLFRGTGELFF. The CDR3 nucleotides are TGTGCCAGCAGCTTGTTCCGAGGGACCGGGGAGCTGTTTTTT. V and J are TRBV5-8 and TRBJ2-2; TRBD2 might be the D (5 bases). The CDR3 runs to 14 residues. The V end lost 1 base, the J end lost 5 bases, and 9 bases lay between the germline ends. Germline V gene sequence: CDR1 SGHTS, CDR2 YDEGEE.

The chain carries TRBV7-9 and TRBJ2-2; tentative D call: TRBD1 (6 bases). The ends were cut back, 5 bases at V and 7 bases at J, with 11 bases in the middle. Germline values: CDR1 SEHNR, CDR2 FQNEAQ (reference sequence). CDR3 length: 13 amino acids. CDR3: CASSLGQSGELFF. For the CDR3, the DNA is TGTGCCAGCAGCCTCGGACAGAGCGGGGAGCTGTTTTTT.

The table lists this clone with a few counts. The chain couples TRBV5-1 to TRBJ2-7; D gene uncertain. From germline, CDR1 is SGHRS and CDR2 YFSETQ. Trimming took 4 bases from V and 6 from J, leaving 17 bases between them. The CDR3 loop spans 14 amino acids. CDR3 sequence reads: CASSRGTVTGEQYF. For the CDR3, the DNA is TGCGCCAGCAGCCGAGGAACGGTAACGGGCGAGCAGTACTTC.

The chain recombines TRBV29-1 with TRBJ2-1; 10 nucleotides agree with TRBD2. The CDR3 totals 15 residues. Germline CDR1 and CDR2: SQVTM and ANQGSEA. With V trimmed by 4 bases and J by 8 bases, 11 bases remained unmatched. CDR3 region: CSVGGASGSRDEQFF. CDR3 in DNA: TGCAGCGTTGGGGGGGCTAGCGGGAGTCGGGATGAGCAGTTCTTC.

This clone was detected a few times. This sequence joins TRBV14 and TRBJ2-7; 7 nucleotides line up with TRBD2. V dropped 1 base and J dropped 1; count of bases not matched to a gene: 4. The germline V gene encodes CDR1 SGHDN and CDR2 FVKESK. The CDR3 runs 15 residues. The CDR3 DNA follows: TGTGCCAGCAGCCAAGGGACTAGGCCATCCTACGAGCAGTACTTC. Translating it yields CASSQGTRPSYEQYF.

In this sample, this clone turned up a few times. The DNA of the CDR3 is TGCGCCAGCAGCTTCCTAGCGGGATCCACAGATACGCAGTATTTT. Translated, it gives CASSFLAGSTDTQYF. The V gene is TRBV5-1, the J gene TRBJ2-3, with 9 bases aligning to TRBD2. V lost 2 bases, J lost 2 bases, and 3 bases stayed unmatched. Germline V gives CDR1 SGHRS, CDR2 YFSETQ. The CDR3 runs to 15 residues.